This T cell receptor beta chain was found in a study of follicular helper T cells after annual influenza vaccination. Study findings and constraints: Only roughly 9-23% of analyzed cells yielded productive TCRB sequences. ICOS-CD38- cTfh most often held earlier Day 7 ICOS+CD38+ clones.

Of note for this clone: Its specificity is unknown.

V lost 4 bases and J lost 5; bases outside the gene matches: 11. CDR3 size: 15 residues. Germline CDR1 SGHTA, CDR2 FQGNSA. TCRdb keeps only in-frame clones here, not all; method: immunoSEQ multiplex PCR. The sample contains about 11,000 clones, nearly 85% of which appear only once. This receptor was identified in an adult who received the influenza vaccine. This specimen was CXCR5- memory CD4+ T cells sorted from blood, taken 6 weeks after influenza vaccination. The gene calls are TRBV7-2 and TRBJ2-7; TRBD2 agrees at 7 bases. The CDR3 spells CASSSMRGSNNEQYF. CDR3 DNA sequence: TGTGCCAGCAGCTCCATGCGCGGGAGCAACAACGAGCAGTACTTC.